This T cell receptor (beta chain) came from a study of T cell responses to AZD1222 COVID-19 vaccine. TCRdb's copy holds only in-frame clones and misses some; the assay was immunoSEQ multiplex PCR. The sample records around 130,000 clones, about nine tenths being singletons. The CDR3 has 11 residues. With 1 base removed from V and 8 bases from J, the gap between germline ends came to 4 bases. CDR1 is SGDLS and CDR2 is YYNGEE in the germline V gene. The table lists this clone with a count of one. This chain links TRBV9 with TRBJ2-1; unclear D gene. The receptor was isolated from an adult who received the AZD1222 COVID-19 vaccine. Sequences were derived from peripheral blood, sampled 28 days after the second AZD1222 dose. The chain's CDR3 is CASSVRDEQFF. CDR3 in DNA: TGTGCCAGCAGCGTAAGGGATGAGCAGTTCTTC.